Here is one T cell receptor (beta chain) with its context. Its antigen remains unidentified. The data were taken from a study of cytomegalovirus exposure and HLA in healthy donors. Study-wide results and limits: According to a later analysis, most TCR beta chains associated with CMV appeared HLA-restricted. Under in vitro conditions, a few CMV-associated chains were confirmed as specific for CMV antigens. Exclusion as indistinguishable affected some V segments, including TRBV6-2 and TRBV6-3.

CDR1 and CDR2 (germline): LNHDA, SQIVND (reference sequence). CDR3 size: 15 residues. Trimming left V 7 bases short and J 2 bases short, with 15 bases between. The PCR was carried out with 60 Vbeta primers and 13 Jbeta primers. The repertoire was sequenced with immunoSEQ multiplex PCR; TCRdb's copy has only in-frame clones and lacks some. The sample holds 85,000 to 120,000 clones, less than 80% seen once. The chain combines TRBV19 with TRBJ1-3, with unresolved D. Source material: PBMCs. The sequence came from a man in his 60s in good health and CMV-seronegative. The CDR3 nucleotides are TGTGCCAGTATCCCTGCTGGGAGTCCTGGAAACACCATATATTTT. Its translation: CASIPAGSPGNTIYF. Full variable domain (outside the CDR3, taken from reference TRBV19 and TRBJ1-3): DGGITQSPKYLFRKEGQNVTLSCEQNLNHDAMYWYRQDPGQGLRLIYYSQIVNDFQKGDIAEGYSVSREKKESFPLTVTSAQKNPTAFYLCASIPAGSPGNTIYFGEGSWLTVV.